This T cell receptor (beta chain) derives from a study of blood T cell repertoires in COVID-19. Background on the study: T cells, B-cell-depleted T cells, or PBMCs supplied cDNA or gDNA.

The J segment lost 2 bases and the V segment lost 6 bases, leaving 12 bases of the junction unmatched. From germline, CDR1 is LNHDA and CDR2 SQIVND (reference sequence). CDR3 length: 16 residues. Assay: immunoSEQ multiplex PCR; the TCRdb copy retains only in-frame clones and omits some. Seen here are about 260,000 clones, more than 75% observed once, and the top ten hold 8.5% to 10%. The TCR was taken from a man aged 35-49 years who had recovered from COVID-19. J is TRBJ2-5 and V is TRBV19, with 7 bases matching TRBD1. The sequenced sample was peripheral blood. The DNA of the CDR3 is TGTGCCAGTAGGATGAGACAGGGAGAGGGGCAAGAGACCCAGTACTTC. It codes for CASRMRQGEGQETQYF.